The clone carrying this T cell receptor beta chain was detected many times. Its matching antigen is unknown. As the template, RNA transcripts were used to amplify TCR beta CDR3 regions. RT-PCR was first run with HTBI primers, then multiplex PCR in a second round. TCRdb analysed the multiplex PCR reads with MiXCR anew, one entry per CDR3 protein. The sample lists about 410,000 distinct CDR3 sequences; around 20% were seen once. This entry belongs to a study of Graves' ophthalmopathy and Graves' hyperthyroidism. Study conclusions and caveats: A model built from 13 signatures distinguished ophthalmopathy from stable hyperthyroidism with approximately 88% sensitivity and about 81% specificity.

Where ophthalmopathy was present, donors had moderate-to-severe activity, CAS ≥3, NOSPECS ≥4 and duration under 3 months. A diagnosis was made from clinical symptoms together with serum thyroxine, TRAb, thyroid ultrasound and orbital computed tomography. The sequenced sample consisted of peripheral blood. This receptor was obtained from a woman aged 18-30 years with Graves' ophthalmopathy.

DNA of the CDR3: TGTGCCAGCAGCCAAGCGGGGGATCAGCCCCAGCATTTT. It yields the protein CASSQAGDQPQHF. The J gene is TRBJ1-5, the V gene TRBV14; maybe TRBD1 (5 bases). Germline V gene data show CDR1 as SGHDN and CDR2 as FVKESK. CDR3 length equals 13 residues. V lost 1 base, J lost 5 bases, and 6 bases lay in between.